This TCR beta chain was documented in a study of identical twins (dated by TCRdb to about 2016). For the study in its entirety: The study deep-sequenced TCR alpha and beta repertoires from monozygotic twins, unrelated adults of various ages and cord blood to test whether fetal clonotypes persist. Replicate twin experiments were performed at different times using different library preparation protocols to rule out contamination. Overall results and qualifications from the work: In monozygotic twins, out-of-frame TCR alpha sharing was systematically underestimated by recombination models, although the models agreed with sharing between unrelated individuals. Because the same donors could not be followed over many years, the conclusions relied on cross-sectional statistical analysis. The excess sharing between twins in beta out-of-frame sequences was weaker because fewer shared sequences reduced the signal-to-noise ratio. Abundant cord blood beta clonotypes carried fewer insertions; young adult naive repertoires showed a weaker similar trend, while memory repertoires showed none. Compared with coincidental sharing between unrelated individuals, out-of-frame TCR alpha sequences shared between twins showed an excess of sequences with low generation probability. Zero-insertion analyses could be partly confounded by invariant T cells such as MAIT and iNKT, though diverse VJ usage argued against such confounding for most clonotypes.

In its sample, this clonotype was seen a few times. Its antigen is still unknown. No base quality information exists; no much larger clone differs at one position. Every donor was a healthy Caucasian. Three pairs of female monozygotic twins, all aged roughly 18 to 30 years, made up the twin cohort. RNA for TCR libraries was isolated from peripheral blood mononuclear cells. The library was built by means of 5' RACE. The sample was run on an Illumina HiSeq 2000. A universal primer binding site was introduced by template switching, and a unique molecular identifier was present in the final cDNA, enabling accurate counting of TCR cDNA molecules. Specific primers in the conserved constant-segment region were used to synthesize first-strand cDNA for the TCR alpha and beta chains. To control for contamination, every cDNA library carried two barcodes: a SMART-Mk sample barcode plus Illumina barcodes. TruSeq adapter sequences along with Illumina sample barcodes were introduced in two successive PCR steps. The TCR alpha and beta cDNA libraries were sequenced on the Illumina HiSeq platform using custom primers. In the original analysis: Raw reads were processed with MiGEC to extract unique molecular identifiers, and MiXCR was used to determine CDR3 positions. For each individual, recombination models were inferred using an EM algorithm with the repgenHMM and IGoR tools. The tcR package in R was used for shared clonotype analysis, with sharing normalized by the product of cloneset sizes. Out-of-frame nonproductive sequences were analyzed to study raw recombination free of thymic and clonal selection effects. TCRdb applied fastp at Q25 and MiXCR to the public reads, then kept only in-frame beta chains. Here each entry gathers all rows of one CDR3 protein and keeps the most common genes and DNA. Clone size and V and J calls follow TCRdb, not the original study. The sample table lists approximately 600,000 distinct CDR3 sequences, roughly 7.1% of them with a count of one. The ten largest clones capture 1.6% of the sample.

Cut back by 2 bases and 6 bases, the V and J ends lie 10 bases apart. Reading from cysteine to phenylalanine, the CDR3 counts 12 amino acids. CDR3 DNA is the only sequence kept; it has 36 bases, read in frame from the first base. The germline V gene gives CDR1 as SQVTM and CDR2 as ANQGSEA. These data are also associated with another study on yellow fever vaccine responses in identical twins. Per that second paper: The authors reported that the T cell response to vaccination in identical twins appeared partly convergent and partly personalized. In identical twins, the study followed T cell clones that responded to the vaccine with precision.

The clonotype comes from a woman younger than 35 in good health. The chain employs TRBV29-1 and TRBJ2-5; the D segment cannot be called with confidence. Material for sequencing was PBMCs. The CDR3 corresponds to CSVELTTKTQYF. The nucleotides are TGCAGCGTTGAACTAACAACTAAGACCCAGTACTTC.